This TCR beta chain appears in the sequencing data of a study of Ad26.COV2.S vaccination and SARS-CoV-2 variants. Study overall: Donor was one of the participants in the Ad26.COV2.S arm of the COV1001 trial. Regarding the study as a whole: The TCR-based breadth and depth measures might underestimate overall T cell responses.

Using immunoSEQ multiplex PCR, the repertoire was profiled, and TCRdb retains in-frame clones only, with some absent. The sample has roughly 460,000 clones, 80% to 90% seen once. With respect to this clone: Its target is not known.

Regarding treatment: 19 received Ad26.COV2.S at low or high dose, single or two shots; about 5 received placebo; per-sample allocation not given. On day 63 after the first injection, vaccine and placebo recipients gave samples. Looked up from germline, CDR1 is LNHDA and CDR2 is SQIVND (reference sequence). The CDR3 has 12 amino acids. V lost 5 bases to trimming and J lost 2 bases, with 4 bases between them. The J gene is TRBJ1-5, the V gene TRBV19; no definite D call. This clonotype was obtained from a person between 18 and 65 years old who received the Ad26.COV2.S COVID-19 vaccine or a placebo. The sequencing here drew on peripheral blood, taken in a trial of Ad26.COV2.S vaccine versus placebo. CDR3 DNA sequence: TGTGCCAGTAGTTTTGGCAATCAGCCCCAGCATTTT. It specifies CASSFGNQPQHF.